A selection of T cell receptor beta chains follows, all from one sample in a study of post-analysis software for immune sequencing data. TCRdb analysed the PCR reads with MiXCR anew, one entry per CDR3 protein. This repertoire shows around 150,000 distinct CDR3 sequences, under 40% found once; its top ten account for about 26%. The sequencing used blood, collected after autologous hematopoietic stem cell transplantation. Receptors originate from a girl between 5 and 17 years old with multiple sclerosis. CDR3s include the opening cysteine and the closing phenylalanine or tryptophan. The D gene is left open where the match is weak.

>TRBD2|TRBV14|TRBJ2-1
CASTPNSGPYNEQFF
>NA|TRBV5-1|TRBJ2-5
CASSLIPAQETQYF
>TRBD1|TRBV7-9|TRBJ1-2
CASSSGTGGYTF
>NA|TRBV20-1|TRBJ1-1
CSAFQGTTEAFF
>TRBD1|TRBV7-3|TRBJ1-1
CASSLLAGTGSPNTEAFF
>TRBD2|TRBV6-4|TRBJ2-3
CASSVEPGGPCTDTQYF
>TRBD1|TRBV12-3/TRBV12-4|TRBJ1-6
CASSPTGGDSPLHF
>NA|TRBV28|TRBJ2-5
CASHNPRTDKETQYF
>NA|TRBV29-1|TRBJ1-2
CSVEFTGVHGYTF
>NA|TRBV6-6|TRBJ2-1
CASSYSYEQFF
>TRBD2|TRBV9|TRBJ2-1
CASSAVFSGSGNEQFF
>NA|TRBV20-1|TRBJ2-7
CSATRRTTSYEQYF
>TRBD1|TRBV19|TRBJ1-1
CASSMGQTNTEAFF
>NA|TRBV20-1|TRBJ2-4
CSAGGAGLGLNIQYF
>TRBD2|TRBV20-1|TRBJ2-5
CSARELAGGEQYF
>TRBD2|TRBV20-1|TRBJ2-3
CSASLSGTSGLDTQYF
>TRBD2|TRBV5-1|TRBJ2-7
CASSPSRGARYEQYF
>TRBD2|TRBV28|TRBJ2-7
CASSFPGGPSYEQYF
>NA|TRBV7-2|TRBJ2-5
CASSLGRKETQYF
>TRBD2|TRBV10-3|TRBJ2-1
CAISESGLAPYNEQFF
>NA|TRBV29-1|TRBJ2-7
CSVESGAAYEQYF
>NA|TRBV5-6|TRBJ2-1
CASSFQGYEQFF
>TRBD1|TRBV18|TRBJ2-7
CASSPRDRGNYEQYF
>TRBD2|TRBV13|TRBJ2-5
CASSATSGRYQETQYF
>NA|TRBV9|TRBJ2-1
CASSPQGVDYNEQFF
>NA|TRBV20-1|TRBJ1-2
CSAPRGGYGYTF
>NA|TRBV7-2|TRBJ1-5
CASSVWTGDQPQHF
>NA|TRBV12-3/TRBV12-4|TRBJ1-1
CASSWGKNTEAFF
>TRBD2|TRBV5-1|TRBJ2-1
CASSLLASGRATEQFF
>NA|TRBV7-6|TRBJ2-4
CASSLGYPNDVNLAKNIQYF
>NA|TRBV29-1|TRBJ1-2
CSVPGEWGYTF
>TRBD1|TRBV20-1|TRBJ1-2
CSASKTMTGGTGYTF
>NA|TRBV12-3/TRBV12-4|TRBJ2-5
CASSADPPDSQETQYF
>NA|TRBV12-3/TRBV12-4|TRBJ1-6
CASSLASHNSPLHF
>NA|TRBV7-2|TRBJ2-7
CASSSVDGSEQYF
>NA|TRBV23-1|TRBJ2-5
CASSLETQYF
>TRBD2|TRBV5-6|TRBJ2-1
CASSLPSGINEQFF
>NA|TRBV13|TRBJ2-1
CASSPQRGEQFF
>NA|TRBV27|TRBJ1-5
CASSPTFGRSNQPQHF
>TRBD1|TRBV5-1|NA
CASSLISDRDEQYF
>NA|TRBV28|TRBJ1-1
CASSLLIPRVGEYEAFF
>TRBD2|TRBV6-4|NA
CASSDSGGPYNEQYF
>TRBD1|TRBV3-1|TRBJ1-2
CASSQESRGRGYTF
>NA|TRBV12-3/TRBV12-4|TRBJ1-5
CASSLGQFQPQHF
>NA|TRBV30|TRBJ1-4
CAWRFFEGLFF
>TRBD2|TRBV7-9|TRBJ2-1
CASSPGTSGNEQFF
>TRBD2|TRBV7-2|TRBJ2-3
CASSLLGGTPTDTQYF
>NA|TRBV28|TRBJ2-3
CASSSRLKDTQYF
>TRBD2|TRBV28|TRBJ2-3
CAILASGRGTDTQYF
>TRBD1|TRBV20-1|NA
CSATDRVVEQYF
>TRBD1|TRBV7-2|TRBJ1-2
CASSPRINRRTGGSHGYTF
>NA|TRBV7-2|TRBJ2-5
CASSPAFAGQETQYF